The T cell receptor (beta chain) described here comes from a study of T cell repertoires in cytomegalovirus infection. Study-wide background: CMV epitopes, recently identified HLA-C-restricted and well-studied HLA-B-restricted, were used. Public signatures in TCR beta pointed to CMV infection and matching HLA type. General study results and limits: The cumulative frequency of public TCR beta families identified carriers of CMV plus the relevant HLA.

This CDR3 has 13 residues. The V end was cut by 0 bases, the J end by 14 bases, with 14 bases between. Germline CDR1 is SGHTA and CDR2 is FQGNSA. This clonotype was recorded a few times. The antigen remains unidentified. Each CDR3 protein is one row after TCRdb ran MiXCR on the reads. The data show around 500,000 distinct CDR3 sequences, about 42% seen once. The V gene is TRBV7-2, the J gene TRBJ1-5; no definite D call. The sample consisted of cultured PBMCs, taken from culture after CMV antigen stimulation. The TCR sequence derives from a human donor in good health (CMV status not recorded). Some clones in this sample may be carry-over from other donors' samples. The DNA for the CDR3 is TGTGCCAGCAGCTTAGCAATGGCGGGGAGGAAGCATTTT. Amino acid sequence: CASSLAMAGRKHF.